This entry is about one T cell receptor beta chain. This record belongs to a study of blood T cell repertoires in COVID-19. TCRdb's copy holds only in-frame clones and misses some; the assay was immunoSEQ multiplex PCR. The sample holds 200,000 to 250,000 clones, about four fifths seen once. The CDR3 length is 14 residues. CDR1 SGHTA and CDR2 FQGNSA come from the germline V gene. Trimming took 3 bases from V and 5 from J; bases not matched to a gene: 2. The receptor was isolated from a woman of 80 years or more with COVID-19, enrolled during active disease. The J gene is TRBJ2-2, the V gene TRBV7-2; 8 nucleotides agree with TRBD2. Sequenced input: peripheral blood. Here the CDR3 reads CASSLSGGTGELFF. CDR3 nucleotide sequence: TGTGCCAGCAGCTTGAGCGGGGGAACCGGGGAGCTGTTTTTT. Combining the CDR3 with reference TRBV7-2 and TRBJ2-2 gives the whole variable domain GAGVSQSPSNKVTEKGKDVELRCDPISGHTALYWYRQSLGQGLEFLIYFQGNSAPDKSGLPSDRFSAERTGGSVSTLTIQRTQQEDSAVYLCASSLSGGTGELFFGEGSRLTVL.